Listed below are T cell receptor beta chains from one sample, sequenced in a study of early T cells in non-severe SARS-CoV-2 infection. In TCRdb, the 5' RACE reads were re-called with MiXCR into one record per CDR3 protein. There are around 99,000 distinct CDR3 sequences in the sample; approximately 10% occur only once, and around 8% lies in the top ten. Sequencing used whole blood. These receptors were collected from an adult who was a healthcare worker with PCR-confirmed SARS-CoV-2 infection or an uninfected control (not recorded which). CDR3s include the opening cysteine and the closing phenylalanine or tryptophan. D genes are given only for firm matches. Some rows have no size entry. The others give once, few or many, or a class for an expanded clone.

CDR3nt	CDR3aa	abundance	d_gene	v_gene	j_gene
TGTGCCAGCAGCCCGGGGGCTGAGAACACCGGGGAGCTGTTTTTT	CASSPGAENTGELFF	NA	NA	TRBV28	TRBJ2-2
TGCGCCAGCAGCTACCACAGGGGGCAAGCCTACGAGCAGTACTTC	CASSYHRGQAYEQYF	few	TRBD1	TRBV5-1	TRBJ2-7
TGTGCCAGCAGTTTACACGGGAGTGCCAAGTACGAGCAGTACTTC	CASSLHGSAKYEQYF	few	NA	TRBV28	TRBJ2-7
TGTGCCAGCAGTATAAGAGATACGCAGTATTTT	CASSIRDTQYF	many	NA	TRBV6-2/TRBV6-3	TRBJ2-3
TGTGCCAGCAGTGAATCTCCCAGGGTGGAAGGCCGTGGCTACACCTTC	CASSESPRVEGRGYTF	many	NA	TRBV2	TRBJ1-2
TGCGCCAGCAGCTTCACGGGCTCTGGGGCCAACGTCCTGACTTTC	CASSFTGSGANVLTF	many	NA	TRBV5-1	TRBJ2-6
TGTGCCAGCAGTTTACTGCGGGAGGGCAGGCTGTTTTTT	CASSLLREGRLFF	NA	TRBD2	TRBV28	TRBJ2-2
TGCGCCAGCAGCTTGATGTGGGGGGTTTACCAAGAGACCCAGTACTTC	CASSLMWGVYQETQYF	NA	NA	TRBV5-1	TRBJ2-5
TGTGCCAGCAGTCCGTGGGACGGGGGAAACTATGGCTACACCTTC	CASSPWDGGNYGYTF	NA	NA	TRBV12-3/TRBV12-4	TRBJ1-2
TGCGCCAGCAGCTTGTTTTCCGGGACAGGGAACACTGAAGCTTTCTTT	CASSLFSGTGNTEAFF	many	TRBD1	TRBV5-1	TRBJ1-1
TGTGCCAGCAGCCAAGTACTAGCGGATACATACAATGAGCAGTTCTTC	CASSQVLADTYNEQFF	many	TRBD2	TRBV3-1	TRBJ2-1
TGTGCCAGCACGGATGGGTACAATGAGCAGTTCTTC	CASTDGYNEQFF	many	NA	TRBV7-6	TRBJ2-1
TGCGCCAGCAGCCAGGAAGGGGGCAACCTTCTCGACGCTTTCTTT	CASSQEGGNLLDAFF	many	TRBD1	TRBV4-3	TRBJ1-1
TGCAGTGCCAGGGACAGCGGTTCACCCCTCCACTTT	CSARDSGSPLHF	many	TRBD1	TRBV20-1	TRBJ1-6
TGTGCCAGCAGTGAGGGGGACGGCTATGGCTACACCTTC	CASSEGDGYGYTF	many	NA	TRBV25-1	TRBJ1-2
TGTGCCAGCAGCTTAAAGGGTCCAGCAGAGACCCAGTACTTC	CASSLKGPAETQYF	many	NA	TRBV11-2	TRBJ2-5
TGCAGTGCTAGACCAGGGGGCCAAGAGACCCAGTACTTC	CSARPGGQETQYF	few	TRBD1	TRBV20-1	TRBJ2-5
TGTGCCAGCAGCTTGACTCGGCGGGACCATGAGCAGTTCTTC	CASSLTRRDHEQFF	many	NA	TRBV7-8	TRBJ2-1
TGTGCCAGCAGTGAAGCGCCTGGAGTTGGGGGGACAGCTTTCTTT	CASSEAPGVGGTAFF	NA	NA	TRBV2	TRBJ1-1
TGTGCCAGCAGTGGCAAAAGGCAGACAGGGGCACATGGCTACACCTTC	CASSGKRQTGAHGYTF	NA	TRBD1	TRBV28	TRBJ1-2
TGCAGTGCTAGATCGGCGGGAGGACCGAGGGAGCTGTTTTTT	CSARSAGGPRELFF	few	TRBD2	TRBV20-1	TRBJ2-2
TGTGCCAGCAGTCCTGCGACAGGGAGCTACGAGCAGTACTTC	CASSPATGSYEQYF	many	TRBD1	TRBV27	TRBJ2-7
TGTGCCAGCAGTTACCGTACGGGGCAGACTGAAGCTTTCTTT	CASSYRTGQTEAFF	NA	NA	TRBV6-6	TRBJ1-1
TGTGCCAGCAGTTCTCAGGATACCGGGGAGCTGTTTTTT	CASSSQDTGELFF	NA	NA	TRBV6-2/TRBV6-3	TRBJ2-2
TGTGCCAGCAGTTCCTCCGGGCCTGTAACAGATACGCAGTATTTT	CASSSSGPVTDTQYF	NA	NA	TRBV28	TRBJ2-3
TGTGCCAGCAGCCCCGAAGGGGTCGGGACAGAGACCCAGTACTTC	CASSPEGVGTETQYF	many	NA	TRBV7-2	TRBJ2-5
TGTGCCAGCAGGCGGGACAGGGGGCAAGAGACCCAGTACTTC	CASRRDRGQETQYF	many	TRBD1	TRBV12-3/TRBV12-4	TRBJ2-5
TGTGCCAGCAGTAGCTCTAGCGGGGGCTACGAGCAGTACTTC	CASSSSSGGYEQYF	few	TRBD2	TRBV6-6	TRBJ2-7
TGTGCCAGCAGCCCGGGACTAGCGGGGGCTGAGCAGTTCTTC	CASSPGLAGAEQFF	many	TRBD2	TRBV6-4	TRBJ2-1
TGTGCCAGCAGTTTCTTACCTACGAACACTGAAGCTTTCTTT	CASSFLPTNTEAFF	NA	NA	TRBV28	TRBJ1-1
TGTGCCAGCAGTAGGACGGGGGAGACCCAGTACTTC	CASSRTGETQYF	many	NA	TRBV28	TRBJ2-5
TGTGCCACCAGTGAACCAATGACAGGGGCTGGGGGCAATCAGCCCCAGCATTTT	CATSEPMTGAGGNQPQHF	many	TRBD1	TRBV24-1	TRBJ1-5